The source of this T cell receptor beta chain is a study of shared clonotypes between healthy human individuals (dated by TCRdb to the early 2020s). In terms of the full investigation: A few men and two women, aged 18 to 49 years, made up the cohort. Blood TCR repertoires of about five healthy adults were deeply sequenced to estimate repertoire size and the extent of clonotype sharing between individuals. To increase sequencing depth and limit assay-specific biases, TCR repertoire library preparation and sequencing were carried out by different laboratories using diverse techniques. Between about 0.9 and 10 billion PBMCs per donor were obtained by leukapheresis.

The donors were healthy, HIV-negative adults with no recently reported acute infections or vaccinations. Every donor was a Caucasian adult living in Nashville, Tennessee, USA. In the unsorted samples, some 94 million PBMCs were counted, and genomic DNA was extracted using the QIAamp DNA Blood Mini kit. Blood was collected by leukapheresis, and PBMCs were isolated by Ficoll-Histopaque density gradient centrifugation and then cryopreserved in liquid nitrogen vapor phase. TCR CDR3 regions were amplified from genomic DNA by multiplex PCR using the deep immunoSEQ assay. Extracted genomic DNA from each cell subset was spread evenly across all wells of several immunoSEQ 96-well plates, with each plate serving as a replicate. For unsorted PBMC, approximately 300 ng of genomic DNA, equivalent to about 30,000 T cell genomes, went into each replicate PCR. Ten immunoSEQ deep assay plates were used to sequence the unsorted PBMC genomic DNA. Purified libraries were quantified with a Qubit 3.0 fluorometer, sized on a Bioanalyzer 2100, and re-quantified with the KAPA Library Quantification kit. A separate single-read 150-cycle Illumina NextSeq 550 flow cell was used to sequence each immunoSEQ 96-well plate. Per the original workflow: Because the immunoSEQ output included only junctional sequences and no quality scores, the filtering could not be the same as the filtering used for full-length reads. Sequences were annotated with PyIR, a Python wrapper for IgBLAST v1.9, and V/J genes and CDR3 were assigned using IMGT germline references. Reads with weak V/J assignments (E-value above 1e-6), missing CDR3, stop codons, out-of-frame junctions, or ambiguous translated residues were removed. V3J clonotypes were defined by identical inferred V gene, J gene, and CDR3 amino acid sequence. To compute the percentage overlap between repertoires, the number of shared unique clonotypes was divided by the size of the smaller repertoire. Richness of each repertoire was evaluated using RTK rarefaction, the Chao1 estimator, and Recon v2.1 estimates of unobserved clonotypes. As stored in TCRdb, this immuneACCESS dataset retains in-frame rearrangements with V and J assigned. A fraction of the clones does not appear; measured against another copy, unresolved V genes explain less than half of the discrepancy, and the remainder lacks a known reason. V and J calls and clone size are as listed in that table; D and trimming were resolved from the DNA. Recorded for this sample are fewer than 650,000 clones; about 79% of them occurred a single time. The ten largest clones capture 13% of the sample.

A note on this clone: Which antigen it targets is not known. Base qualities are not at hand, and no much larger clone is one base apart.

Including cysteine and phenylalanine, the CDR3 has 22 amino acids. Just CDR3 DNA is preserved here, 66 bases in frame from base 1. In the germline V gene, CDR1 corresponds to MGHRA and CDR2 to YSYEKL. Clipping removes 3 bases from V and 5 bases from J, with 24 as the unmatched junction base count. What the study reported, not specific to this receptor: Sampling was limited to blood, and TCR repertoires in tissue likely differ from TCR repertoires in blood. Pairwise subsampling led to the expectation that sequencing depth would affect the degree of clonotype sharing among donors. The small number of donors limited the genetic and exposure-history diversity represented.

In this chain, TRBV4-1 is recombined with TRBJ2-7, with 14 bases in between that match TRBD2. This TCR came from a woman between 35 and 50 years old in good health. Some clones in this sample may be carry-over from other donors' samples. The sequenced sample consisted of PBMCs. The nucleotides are TGCGCCAGCAGCCACTCCAGGTGGGGCGCGGAGCTCCCGGGACTAGCGGGAGACGAGCAGTACTTC. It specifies CASSHSRWGAELPGLAGDEQYF.